This paragraph reports one T cell receptor beta chain. This sample was taken from a study of T cells in localized non-small cell lung cancer. Unmatched junction bases numbered 3, after V lost 2 bases and J lost 2 bases. Germline assignment: CDR1 ENHRY and CDR2 SYGVKD. This CDR3 comprises 14 residues. TCRdb keeps only in-frame clones here, not all; method: immunoSEQ multiplex PCR. This table holds more than 45,000 clones, around 86% found once. The chain employs TRBV10-3 and TRBJ2-7; 7 nucleotides align to TRBD1. Sequencing used peripheral blood, obtained before any cancer treatment. This receptor was obtained from a male donor aged 60 or older with stage III squamous cell lung carcinoma. CDR3 residues: CAISEIDRAYEQYF. Written as DNA, the CDR3 is TGTGCCATCAGTGAGATAGACAGGGCCTACGAGCAGTACTTC.